Sequencing of this T cell receptor beta chain was carried out in a study of B cell selection in AIRE deficiency. Study conclusions and caveats: Of some 3,700 shared Treg TCRbeta sequences, 25% to 35% were healthy-donor-only and about 9% patient-only. Around 31% of healthy-shared Treg TCRbeta sequences appeared in patient Tconv cells.

Germline-derived CDR1 and CDR2 are MNHEY and SMNVEV (reference sequence). The CDR3 runs 15 residues. V was trimmed by 5 bases and J by 2 bases, leaving 15 bases between them. Using immunoSEQ multiplex PCR, the repertoire was profiled, and TCRdb retains in-frame clones only, with some absent. The sample lists over 20,000 clones, about nine tenths occurring once. Sorted regulatory T cells were CD4-positive, CD25-high and CD127-low or negative. Healthy unrelated donors supplied the control samples. Note on this clone: As yet, its antigen is unknown.

The receptor's source is a human donor in good health. Sequencing was carried out using CD4+CD25+ Tregs sorted from PBMCs. The chain uses TRBV27 and TRBJ2-5, with TRBD1 as a possible D gene (7 bases). The CDR3 protein is CASSQDRRGQETQYF. The CDR3 bases are TGTGCCAGCAGTCAGGACAGGAGGGGGCAAGAGACCCAGTACTTC.